Following are 26 T cell receptor beta chains from one sample sequenced in a study of T cells in Graves' hyperthyroidism and ophthalmopathy. TCR beta CDR3 regions were amplified from RNA. HTBI primers were the set used in a first-round RT-PCR of the TCR CDR3. TCRdb independently ran MiXCR on the multiplex PCR reads; one entry per CDR3 protein. The sample has about 600,000 distinct CDR3 sequences, approximately 15% seen once; the top ten hold roughly 6.9%. The material sequenced was blood. The source is a woman in her late teens or twenties with Graves' ophthalmopathy.

This clonotype was detected many times. This chain uses TRBV11-3 with TRBJ2-1; 7 positions agree with TRBD2. Trimming at V came to 1 base and at J to 8 bases, leaving 5 bases not matched to a gene. The CDR3 sequence is 14 residues long. The germline gives CDR1 SGHNT, CDR2 YENEEA. This CDR3 reads CASSLAGRSDEQFF. The CDR3, as DNA: TGTGCCAGCAGCTTAGCCGGGAGGTCGGATGAGCAGTTCTTC.

J is TRBJ2-1 and V is TRBV6-2 or TRBV6-3; D might be TRBD1 or TRBD2, each matching 5 bases. V was shortened by 4 bases and J by 3 bases, with 13 bases between the two germline ends. This CDR3 comprises 15 residues. Germline-derived CDR1 and CDR2 are MNHEY and SVGEGT. The CDR3 here is CASSLTGRRYNEQFF. The CDR3 region has the DNA TGTGCCAGCAGTTTGACGGGACGTCGCTACAATGAGCAGTTCTTC.

This clonotype was detected ten times or more. V is TRBV29-1 and J is TRBJ2-7; 8 nucleotides match TRBD2. The CDR3 consists of 16 residues. Germline lookup yields CDR1 SQVTM and CDR2 ANQGSEA. Unmatched junction bases numbered 19, after V lost 7 bases and J lost 5 bases. CDR3 protein: CSALPPGGTLSNEQYF. The CDR3 DNA reads as TGCAGCGCCTTACCCCCGGGGGGGACCCTTAGCAACGAGCAGTACTTC.

In its sample, this clonotype was seen many times. The CDR3, as DNA: TGTGCCAGCAGAGGAAGCGACCAATCCTACGAGCAGTACTTC. Amino acids: CASRGSDQSYEQYF. V gene TRBV6-1 combines with J gene TRBJ2-7; D remains ambiguous. The CDR3 spans 14 residues. The V gene lost 6 bases and the J gene lost 1 base, with 13 bases spanning the gap. CDR1 MNHNS and CDR2 SASEGT come from the germline V gene.

As concerns this clonotype: A much larger clone sits a single nucleotide away, making a read error possible. The chain joins TRBV30 to TRBJ2-3; no firm D call. Germline CDR1 and CDR2: GTSNPN and SVGIG (reference sequence). Trimming left V 5 bases short and J 2 bases short, with 17 bases between. This CDR3 has 15 amino acids. CDR3 in DNA: TGTGCCTGGCTTCCAACCGCTCCGTTCACAGATACGCAGTATTTT. It yields the protein CAWLPTAPFTDTQYF.

This chain uses TRBV7-2 with TRBJ1-3; weak D call: TRBD1 (6 bases). Germline V gene lookup returns CDR1 SGHTA and CDR2 FQGNSA. CDR3 length: 19 residues. V was trimmed by 5 bases and J by 0 bases, leaving 23 bases between them. The CDR3 reads CASSLKPRGGPFSGNTIYF. The DNA for the CDR3 is TGTGCCAGCAGCCTGAAGCCTCGTGGGGGGCCTTTCTCTGGAAACACCATATATTTT. Full variable domain (missing parts from reference TRBV7-2 and TRBJ1-3): GAGVSQSPSNKVTEKGKDVELRCDPISGHTALYWYRQSLGQGLEFLIYFQGNSAPDKSGLPSDRFSAERTGGSVSTLTIQRTQQEDSAVYLCASSLKPRGGPFSGNTIYFGEGSWLTVV.

This clonotype was seen many times. V is TRBV28 and J is TRBJ2-5, with D possibly being TRBD2 (5 bases). The CDR3 sequence is 14 residues long. Trimming took off 7 bases at V and 2 bases at J, with 14 bases between the two ends. CDR1 is MDHEN, CDR2 SYDVKM, per germline. The DNA of the CDR3 is TGTGCCAGCACGACACCCCGGACTCAAGAGACCCAGTACTTC. This sequence encodes CASTTPRTQETQYF.

This clonotype occurred many times. This sequence joins TRBV27 and TRBJ2-7; possible D gene TRBD2, 5 bases. Between the trimmed V and J ends, which lost 6 bases and 3 bases, there was a span of 18 bases. The CDR3 sequence is 15 residues long. Per germline, CDR1 MNHEY and CDR2 SMNVEV (reference sequence). The CDR3 protein is CASSLRGGVYYEQYF. The CDR3 region has the DNA TGTGCCAGCAGCCTCCGGGGTGGGGTCTACTACGAGCAGTACTTC.

This clonotype has just a few counts. A much larger clone differs from this one at a single base, so this may be a read error. No conserved phenylalanine or tryptophan ends this CDR3, so it is likely a read error. This chain uses TRBV20-1 with TRBJ2-7; TRBD1 is a possible D gene (6 bases). The V gene's germline CDR1 is DFQATT and CDR2 SNEGSKA (reference sequence). V was shortened by 8 bases and J by 4 bases, with 12 bases between the two germline ends. CDR3 length: 11 residues. The CDR3, as DNA: TGCAGTTGGGACAAGGGTTACGAGCAGTACCTC. Translating it yields CSWDKGYEQYL.

Many counts were recorded for this clonotype. The gene calls are TRBV2 and TRBJ2-1, with TRBD1 matching over 8 bases. Trimming at V came to 1 base and at J to 4 bases, leaving 3 bases not matched to a gene. The CDR3 has 15 residues. Per germline, CDR1 SNHLY and CDR2 FYNNEI. CDR3 in amino acids: CASSEGTGLYNEQFF. The CDR3 region has the DNA TGTGCCAGCAGTGAAGGGACAGGGCTTTACAATGAGCAGTTCTTC.

This clonotype was detected many times. V is TRBV6-1 and J is TRBJ1-1; D gene uncertain. Germline CDR1 MNHNS, CDR2 SASEGT. The CDR3 covers 15 residues. Trimming stripped 7 bases from V and 4 bases from J, with 19 bases between. The CDR3 here is CASTTGQRGSTEAFF. CDR3 in DNA: TGTGCCAGCACCACTGGGCAGCGAGGGAGCACTGAAGCTTTCTTT.

This clonotype appeared many times. The chain has TRBV20-1 and TRBJ2-7, with a weak D call TRBD1 (7 bases). With 1 base removed from V and 3 bases from J, the gap between germline ends came to 10 bases. The CDR3 totals 13 residues. Germline V gives CDR1 DFQATT, CDR2 SNEGSKA (reference sequence). In nucleotides, the CDR3 is TGCAGTGCTAGAGGTCAGGGGGGCTACGAGCAGTACTTC. This gives the protein CSARGQGGYEQYF.

CDR3 nucleotides: TGCAGTGCTAGAGACGGGCGGGGGCTAGCGGGAGGCCGTATGTGGGAGCAGTACTTC. Translating gives CSARDGRGLAGGRMWEQYF. The genes are TRBV20-1 and TRBJ2-7, with 11 nucleotides matching TRBD2. V was clipped by 0 bases and J by 7 bases; unmatched bases: 20. The germline V gene has CDR1 DFQATT and CDR2 SNEGSKA (reference sequence). The CDR3 extends over 19 amino acids.

The V and J genes are TRBV12-3 or TRBV12-4 and TRBJ2-1; 7 nucleotides match TRBD2. CDR3 length equals 13 residues. J gave up 5 bases and V 4 bases, and 2 bases lay outside the gene matches. CDR3 loop: CASSWTRDNEQFF. As DNA, the CDR3 is TGTGCCAGCAGTTGGACTAGAGACAATGAGCAGTTCTTC.

This clonotype was found many times. The chain is built from TRBV28 and TRBJ1-6, with 7 bases identical to TRBD1. CDR3 size: 16 residues. Germline CDR1 MDHEN, CDR2 SYDVKM. V lost 4 bases to trimming and J lost 7 bases; unmatched junction nucleotides: 10. CDR3 DNA: TGTGCCAGCAGTTCCGACAGGGTGGCGGAAAATTCACCCCTCCACTTT. It translates to CASSSDRVAENSPLHF.

This clonotype has ten or more counts. The V and J genes are TRBV6-1 and TRBJ2-7; weak D call: TRBD1 (5 bases). Trimming cost V 8 bases and J 7 bases, with 12 bases left between them. The length of the CDR3 is 11 residues. Germline CDR1 and CDR2: MNHNS and SASEGT. This chain's CDR3 is CASGQGREQYF. CDR3 coding DNA: TGTGCCAGCGGGCAGGGCCGGGAGCAGTACTTC.

This clonotype was seen at least ten times. The chain has TRBV6-1 and TRBJ1-5; no firm D call. The length of the CDR3 is 15 residues. In germline, CDR1 is MNHNS, CDR2 SASEGT. Trimming removed 8 bases at V and 0 bases at J, with 14 bases between. The CDR3 protein is CASLEWNYSNQPQHF. DNA for the CDR3: TGTGCCAGCCTGGAATGGAATTATAGCAATCAGCCCCAGCATTTT.

This clonotype was counted a few times. This chain connects TRBV9 to TRBJ2-2, with 11 bases identical to TRBD1. This CDR3 is 16 amino acids long. Trimming took 0 bases from V and 5 from J; bases not matched to a gene: 3. Germline loops: CDR1 SGDLS, CDR2 YYNGEE. The CDR3 loop is CASSVAGTGGTGELFF. The CDR3 nucleotides are TGTGCCAGCAGCGTAGCCGGGACAGGGGGTACCGGGGAGCTGTTTTTT.

Written as DNA, the CDR3 is TGTGCCACCAGTGATCAGGACAGGGATACGCAGTATTTT. This encodes CATSDQDRDTQYF. This sequence joins TRBV24-1 and TRBJ2-3; TRBD1 aligns across 7 bases. The V and J ends lost 3 bases and 6 bases, in that order; junction bases with no gene match: 2. CDR3 length equals 13 residues. Germline loops: CDR1 KGHDR, CDR2 SFDVKD.

The J gene is TRBJ1-2, the V gene TRBV6-1, with D hard to call. The CDR3 extends over 14 amino acids. With 3 bases removed from V and 10 bases from J, the gap between germline ends came to 18 bases. Germline-derived CDR1 and CDR2 are MNHNS and SASEGT. In DNA, the CDR3 is TGTGCCAGCAGTGATTTAGGGTCCGAGAATGACTACACCTTC. It codes for CASSDLGSENDYTF.

This clonotype was found once. The chain joins TRBV5-1 to TRBJ1-5; TRBD1 matches at 7 bases. Germline lookup yields CDR1 SGHRS and CDR2 YFSETQ. V was pared by 3 bases and J by 5 bases, with 2 bases of the junction left unmatched. This CDR3 comprises 13 residues. Here the CDR3 reads CASSSGQDQPQHF. As DNA, the CDR3 is TGCGCCAGCAGCTCTGGACAGGATCAGCCCCAGCATTTT.

Ten or more counts support this clonotype. This chain connects TRBV7-3 to TRBJ2-1; D is perhaps TRBD2 (5 bases). Germline loops: CDR1 SGHTA, CDR2 FQGTGA. This CDR3 has 14 residues. V was cut by 2 bases and J by 5 bases, with 10 bases left in between. The CDR3, as DNA: TGTGCCAGCAGCTTACGGGGAATGAACAATGAGCAGTTCTTC. Encoded protein: CASSLRGMNNEQFF.

This chain links TRBV6-2 or TRBV6-3 with TRBJ2-1, with 10 bases identical to TRBD1. The CDR3 spans 15 residues. Germline V CDR1 and CDR2: MNHEY, SVGEGT. V lost 6 bases and J lost 8; bases outside the gene matches: 10. CDR3 bases: TGTGCCAGCAGCCGCACCGGGACAGGGGTCTATGAGCAGTTCTTC. As protein: CASSRTGTGVYEQFF.

Many counts were recorded for this clonotype. The chain carries TRBV6-2 or TRBV6-3 and TRBJ2-7; tentative D call: TRBD2 (6 bases). This CDR3 has 15 residues. Trimming pared 6 bases from V and 2 bases from J, leaving 17 bases between. Germline V CDR1 and CDR2: MNHEY, SVGEGT. In nucleotides, the CDR3 is TGTGCCAGCAGGGACCCTAGCGCAGCTACCTACGAGCAGTACTTC. It translates to CASRDPSAATYEQYF.

The chain uses TRBV5-1 and TRBJ2-2; D unresolved. Trimming took off 2 bases at V and 1 base at J, with 9 bases between the two ends. The CDR3 extends over 15 amino acids. In germline, CDR1 is SGHRS, CDR2 YFSETQ. CDR3 bases: TGCGCCAGCAGCTTTGGGCAGAAGAACACCGGGGAGCTGTTTTTT. The encoded protein is CASSFGQKNTGELFF.

V usage is TRBV4-1 and J usage is TRBJ1-6, with no clear D. The CDR3 extends over 16 amino acids. Germline-derived CDR1 and CDR2 are MGHRA and YSYEKL. Trimming cost V 0 bases and J 8 bases, with 14 bases left between them. CDR3 amino acids: CASSQDPSGLDSPLHF. The CDR3 bases are TGCGCCAGCAGCCAAGATCCATCAGGTCTTGATTCACCCCTCCACTTT.